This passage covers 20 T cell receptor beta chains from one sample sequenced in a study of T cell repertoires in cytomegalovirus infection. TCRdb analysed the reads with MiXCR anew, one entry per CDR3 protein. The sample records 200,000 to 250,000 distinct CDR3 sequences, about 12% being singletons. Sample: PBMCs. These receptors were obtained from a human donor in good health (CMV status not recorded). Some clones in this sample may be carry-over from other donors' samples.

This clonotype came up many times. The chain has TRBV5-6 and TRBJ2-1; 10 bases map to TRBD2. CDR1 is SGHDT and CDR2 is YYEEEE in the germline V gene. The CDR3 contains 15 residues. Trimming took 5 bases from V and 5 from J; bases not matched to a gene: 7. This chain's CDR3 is CASSPLAGDHNEQFF. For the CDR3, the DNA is TGTGCCAGCAGTCCGCTAGCGGGAGACCACAATGAGCAGTTCTTC.

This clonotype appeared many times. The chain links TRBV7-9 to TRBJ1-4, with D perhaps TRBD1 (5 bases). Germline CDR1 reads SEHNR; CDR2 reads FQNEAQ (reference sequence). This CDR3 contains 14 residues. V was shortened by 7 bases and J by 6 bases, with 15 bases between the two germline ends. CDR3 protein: CASTPGVGDEKLFF. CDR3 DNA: TGTGCCAGCACCCCGGGGGTCGGGGATGAAAAACTGTTTTTT.

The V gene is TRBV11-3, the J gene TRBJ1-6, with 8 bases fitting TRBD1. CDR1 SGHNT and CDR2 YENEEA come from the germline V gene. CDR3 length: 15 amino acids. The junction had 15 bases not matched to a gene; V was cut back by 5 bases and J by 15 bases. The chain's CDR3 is CASSPRGTGLGGLHF. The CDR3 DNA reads TGTGCCAGCAGCCCACGGGGGACAGGCCTGGGGGGCCTCCACTTT.

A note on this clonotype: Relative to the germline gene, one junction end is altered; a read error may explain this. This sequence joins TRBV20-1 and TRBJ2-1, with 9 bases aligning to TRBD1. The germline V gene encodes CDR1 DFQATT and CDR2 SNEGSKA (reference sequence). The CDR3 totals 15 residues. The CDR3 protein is CSARPSGDREGEQLF. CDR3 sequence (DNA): TGCAGTGCTAGACCCTCTGGGGACAGGGAGGGTGAGCAGTTGTTC.

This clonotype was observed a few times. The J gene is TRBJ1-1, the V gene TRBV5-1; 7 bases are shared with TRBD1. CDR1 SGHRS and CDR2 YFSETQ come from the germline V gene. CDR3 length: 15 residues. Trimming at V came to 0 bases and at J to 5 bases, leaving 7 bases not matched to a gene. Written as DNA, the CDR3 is TGCGCCAGCAGCTTGGAAAGACAGGGTGGGACTGAAGCTTTCTTT. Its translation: CASSLERQGGTEAFF.

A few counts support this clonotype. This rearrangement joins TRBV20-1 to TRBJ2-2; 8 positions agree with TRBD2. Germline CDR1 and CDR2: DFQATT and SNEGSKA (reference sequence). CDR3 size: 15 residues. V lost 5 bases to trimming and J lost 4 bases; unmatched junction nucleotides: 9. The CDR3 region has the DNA TGCAGTGCTTCTCCGGGGGGGCGGAGCACCGGGGAGCTGTTTTTT. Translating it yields CSASPGGRSTGELFF.

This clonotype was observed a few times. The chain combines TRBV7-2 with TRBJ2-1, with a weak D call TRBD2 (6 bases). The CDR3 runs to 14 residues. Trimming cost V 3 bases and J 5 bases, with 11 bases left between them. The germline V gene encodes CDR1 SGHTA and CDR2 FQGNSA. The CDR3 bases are TGTGCCAGCAGCTTTAGTAGCGGTGACAATGAGCAGTTCTTC. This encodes CASSFSSGDNEQFF.

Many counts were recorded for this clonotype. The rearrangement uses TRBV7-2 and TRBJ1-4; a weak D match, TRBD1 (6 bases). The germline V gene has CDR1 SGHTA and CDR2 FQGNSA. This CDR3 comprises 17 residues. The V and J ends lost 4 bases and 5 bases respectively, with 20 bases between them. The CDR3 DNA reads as TGTGCCAGCAGCTCGGGACTCGGGGGCCGTGAGAATGAAAAACTGTTTTTT. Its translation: CASSSGLGGRENEKLFF.

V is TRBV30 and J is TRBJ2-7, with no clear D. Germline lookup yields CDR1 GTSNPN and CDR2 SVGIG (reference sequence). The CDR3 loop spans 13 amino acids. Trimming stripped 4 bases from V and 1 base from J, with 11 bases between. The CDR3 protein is CAWTQGQSYEQYF. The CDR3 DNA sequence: TGTGCCTGGACCCAAGGGCAATCCTACGAGCAGTACTTC. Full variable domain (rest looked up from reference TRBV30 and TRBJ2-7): SQTIHQWPATLVQPVGSPLSLECTVEGTSNPNLYWYRQAAGRGLQLLFYSVGIGQISSEVPQNLSASRPQDRQFILSSKKLLLSDSGFYLCAWTQGQSYEQYFGPGTRLTVT.

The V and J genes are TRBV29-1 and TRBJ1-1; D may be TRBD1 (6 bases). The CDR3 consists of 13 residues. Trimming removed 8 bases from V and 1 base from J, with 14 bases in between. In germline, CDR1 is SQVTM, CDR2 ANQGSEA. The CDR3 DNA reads TGCAGCTCCGATAGGGGGGGGAACACTGAAGCTTTCTTT. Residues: CSSDRGGNTEAFF.

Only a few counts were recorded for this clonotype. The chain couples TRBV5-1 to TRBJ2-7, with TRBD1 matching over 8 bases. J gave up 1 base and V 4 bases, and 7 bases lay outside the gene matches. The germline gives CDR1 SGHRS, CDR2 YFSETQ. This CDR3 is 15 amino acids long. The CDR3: CASSPRTGFSYEQYF. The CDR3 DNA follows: TGCGCCAGCAGCCCTCGGACAGGGTTTTCCTACGAGCAGTACTTC.

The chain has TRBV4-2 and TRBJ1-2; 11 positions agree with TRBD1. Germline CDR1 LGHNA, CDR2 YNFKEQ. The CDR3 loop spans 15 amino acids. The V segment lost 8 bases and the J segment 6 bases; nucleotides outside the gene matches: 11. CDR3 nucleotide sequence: TGTGCCAGCCAAGCCTTGGGGACAGGGGGGGATGGCTACACCTTC. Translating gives CASQALGTGGDGYTF.

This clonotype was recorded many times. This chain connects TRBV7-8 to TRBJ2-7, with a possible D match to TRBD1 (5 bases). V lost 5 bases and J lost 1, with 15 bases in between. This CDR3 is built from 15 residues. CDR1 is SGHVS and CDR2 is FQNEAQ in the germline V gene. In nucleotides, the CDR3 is TGTGCCAGCAGCCCCCTGAGGACAAGATCCTACGAGCAGTACTTC. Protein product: CASSPLRTRSYEQYF.

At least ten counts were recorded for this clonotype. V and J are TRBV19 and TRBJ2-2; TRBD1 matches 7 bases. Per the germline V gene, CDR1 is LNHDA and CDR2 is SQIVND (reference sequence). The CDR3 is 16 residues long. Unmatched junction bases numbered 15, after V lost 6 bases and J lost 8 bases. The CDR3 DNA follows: TGTGCCAGTAGGGTAACGACAGGGAAACCCGGGGGGGAGCTGTTTTTT. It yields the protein CASRVTTGKPGGELFF.

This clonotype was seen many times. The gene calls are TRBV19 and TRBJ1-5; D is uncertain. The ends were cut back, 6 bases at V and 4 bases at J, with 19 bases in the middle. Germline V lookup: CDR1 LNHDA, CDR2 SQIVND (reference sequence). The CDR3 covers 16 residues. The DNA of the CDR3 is TGTGCCAGTAGGGGCGGCACTCCGGACTTTAATCAGCCCCAGCATTTT. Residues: CASRGGTPDFNQPQHF. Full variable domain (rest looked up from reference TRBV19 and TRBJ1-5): DGGITQSPKYLFRKEGQNVTLSCEQNLNHDAMYWYRQDPGQGLRLIYYSQIVNDFQKGDIAEGYSVSREKKESFPLTVTSAQKNPTAFYLCASRGGTPDFNQPQHFGDGTRLSIL.

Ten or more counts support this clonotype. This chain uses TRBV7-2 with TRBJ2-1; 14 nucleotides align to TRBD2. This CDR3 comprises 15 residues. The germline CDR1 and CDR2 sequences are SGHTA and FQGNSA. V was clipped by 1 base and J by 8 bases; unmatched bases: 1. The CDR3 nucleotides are TGTGCCAGCAGCTTAGGGACTAGCGGGAGGCATGAGCAGTTCTTC. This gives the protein CASSLGTSGRHEQFF.

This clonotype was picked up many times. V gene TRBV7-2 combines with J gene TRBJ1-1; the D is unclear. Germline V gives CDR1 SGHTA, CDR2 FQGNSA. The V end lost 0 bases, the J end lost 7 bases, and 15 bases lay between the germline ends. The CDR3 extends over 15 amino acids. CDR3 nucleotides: TGTGCCAGCAGCTTAGCGCCTATGGAATTGGGTGAAGCTTTCTTT. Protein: CASSLAPMELGEAFF.

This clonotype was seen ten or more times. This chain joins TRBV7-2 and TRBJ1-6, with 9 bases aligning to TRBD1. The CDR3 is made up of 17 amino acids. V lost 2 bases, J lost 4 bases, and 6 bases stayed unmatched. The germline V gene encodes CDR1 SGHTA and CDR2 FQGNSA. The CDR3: CASSLFGTGNYNSPLHF. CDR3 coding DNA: TGTGCCAGCAGCTTATTTGGGACAGGGAATTATAATTCACCCCTCCACTTT.

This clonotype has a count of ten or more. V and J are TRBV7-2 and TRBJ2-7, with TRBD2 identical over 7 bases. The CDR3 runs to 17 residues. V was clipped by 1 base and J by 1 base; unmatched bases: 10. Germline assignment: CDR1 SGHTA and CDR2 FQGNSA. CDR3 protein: CASSLGLAGRISYEQYF. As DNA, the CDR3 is TGTGCCAGCAGCTTAGGTTTAGCGGGCCGTATATCCTACGAGCAGTACTTC. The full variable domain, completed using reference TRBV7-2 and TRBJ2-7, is GAGVSQSPSNKVTEKGKDVELRCDPISGHTALYWYRQSLGQGLEFLIYFQGNSAPDKSGLPSDRFSAERTGGSVSTLTIQRTQQEDSAVYLCASSLGLAGRISYEQYFGPGTRLTVT.

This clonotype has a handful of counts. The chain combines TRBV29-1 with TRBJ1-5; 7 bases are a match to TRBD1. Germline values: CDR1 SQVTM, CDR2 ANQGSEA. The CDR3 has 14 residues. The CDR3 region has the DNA TGCAAGGGGGAACAGGGACAGTTCAATCAGCCCCAGCATTTT. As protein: CKGEQGQFNQPQHF. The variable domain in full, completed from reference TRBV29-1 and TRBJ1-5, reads SAVISQKPSRDICQRGTSLTIQCQVDSQVTMMFWYRQQPGQSLTLIATANQGSEATYESGFVIDKFPISRPNLTFSTLTVSNMSPEDSSIYLCKGEQGQFNQPQHFGDGTRLSIL.